This T cell receptor beta chain comes out of a study of blood T cell repertoires in COVID-19 (TCRdb year 2020). For context, the study as a whole: Samples covering the acute and convalescent phases of COVID-19 were provided by collaborators in the United States, Italy and Spain. Subjects who had been exposed to COVID-19, were actively infected with it, or had recovered from it provided the deeply sampled blood TCRbeta repertoires that made up the dataset. Where HLA class I and class II types were available, the types were taken from metadata supplied by the sample provider, not from assay-based typing. The prospective study material was composed of cDNA or gDNA derived from T cells, B-cell-depleted T cells, or PBMCs. Samples came from the ongoing ImmuneRACE study (first 160 participants) plus 1,254 subjects from 6 global collaborators. A de-identified subject ID, COVID-19 status, age in years and sex were almost always included in the sample metadata. The repertoires were released in a freely available public database intended as a resource for research on the immune response to SARS-CoV-2. Results the study describes overall, beyond this receptor: The quantity of clinical and demographic metadata differed by source and by participant and was supplied without curation.

Collaborating institutions collected whole blood in K2EDTA tubes following their own protocols. Collaborator samples were shipped for TCRbeta analysis as frozen whole blood, isolated PBMCs, or DNA extracted from either sample type. Details on this clone: The antigen it binds to is not known. No per-base quality is available; no much larger clone lies one base away.

The junction carries 14 bases between V and J, which are trimmed by 9 bases and 0 bases respectively. Via the germline V gene (reference sequence), CDR1 is LGHDT and CDR2 YNNKEL. The CDR3 measures 14 amino acids from cysteine to phenylalanine. Just the 42-base CDR3 DNA is kept, in frame starting at base 1. TCRbeta CDR3 regions were amplified from genomic DNA by means of the immunoSEQ Assay, a bias-controlled multiplex PCR. The study's own analysis went as follows. Within the assay, amplification of reference gene primers was used to estimate how many nucleated cells each sample contained. Sequence reads were collapsed and filtered to measure the absolute abundance of every unique TCRbeta CDR3 rearrangement. For each sample, productive Simpson clonality was calculated by taking the square root of Simpson's diversity index across productive rearrangements. TCRdb's version of the immuneACCESS table is confined to in-frame rearrangements and falls short of the full clone set. An unresolved V gene accounts for under half of the shortfall where checked; the remainder is of unknown origin. The V and J calls and the clone size are those of that table, but D and trimming were determined from the DNA. The table for this sample lists more than 65,000 clones; nearly 80% of them were counted only once. The ten largest account for approximately 6.8% of the sample.

This TCR derives from a woman aged 55-69 years with acute or convalescent COVID-19. What was sequenced was peripheral blood. The chain employs TRBV3-1 (or the pseudogene TRBV3-2) and TRBJ1-1; the D region possibly corresponds to TRBD1 (5 bases align). CDR3 region: CASTDKFMNTEAFF. Read as DNA, the sequence is TGTGCCAGTACGGACAAATTCATGAACACTGAAGCTTTCTTT.